These 19 T cell receptor beta chains were all obtained from the same sample, sequenced in a study of T cell responses to AZD1222 COVID-19 vaccine. TCRdb keeps only in-frame clones here, not all; method: immunoSEQ multiplex PCR. The repertoire holds about 48,000 clones, 75% to 90% seen once, with 5.3% in the top ten. The material sequenced was peripheral blood, taken 28 days after the second AZD1222 dose. These receptors all stem from an adult who received the AZD1222 COVID-19 vaccine.

The chain employs TRBV12-3 or TRBV12-4 and TRBJ1-2; D gene ambiguous. Trimming left V 5 bases short and J 2 bases short, with 9 bases between. This CDR3 comprises 13 residues. The CDR3 reads CASSRERNYGYTF. In nucleotides, the CDR3 is TGTGCCAGCAGTCGCGAACGAAACTATGGCTACACCTTC.

The chain combines TRBV7-9 with TRBJ1-1; TRBD1 matches at 11 bases. Unmatched junction bases numbered 4, after V lost 5 bases and J lost 5 bases. CDR3 size: 14 residues. Looked up from germline, CDR1 is SEHNR and CDR2 is FQNEAQ (reference sequence). CDR3 DNA sequence: TGTGCCAGCAGCCCTGGGACAGGGGGGACTGAAGCTTTCTTT. It yields the protein CASSPGTGGTEAFF.

The chain employs TRBV4-3 and TRBJ2-2, with D perhaps matching TRBD2 (5 bases). Trimming left V 0 bases short and J 2 bases short, with 10 bases between. The CDR3 covers 16 residues. Germline V gene lookup returns CDR1 LGHNA and CDR2 YSLEER. DNA of the CDR3: TGCGCCAGCAGCCAAGAGAACGGGGTAAACACCGGGGAGCTGTTTTTT. Protein product: CASSQENGVNTGELFF.

The chain combines TRBV27 with TRBJ1-2; D ambiguous. From germline, CDR1 is MNHEY and CDR2 SMNVEV (reference sequence). Trimming stripped 1 base from V and 2 bases from J, with 11 bases between. This CDR3 spans 15 amino acids. The DNA of the CDR3 is TGTGCCAGCAGTTTATTGCGAGGGATAAACTATGGCTACACCTTC. The encoded protein is CASSLLRGINYGYTF.

This clone was found once. V usage is TRBV2 and J usage is TRBJ1-1, with 7 bases identical to TRBD1. This CDR3 comprises 14 residues. Germline CDR1 reads SNHLY; CDR2 reads FYNNEI. V dropped 7 bases and J dropped 8; count of bases not matched to a gene: 13. The CDR3 DNA reads as TGTGCCAGCAACCTAGGGGGCCCTTCTCTCGAAGCTTTCTTT. Amino acids: CASNLGGPSLEAFF.

The rearrangement uses TRBV5-1 and TRBJ1-4, with a possible D match to TRBD1 (5 bases). V was shortened by 4 bases and J by 6 bases, with 10 bases between the two germline ends. The CDR3 is made up of 13 amino acids. CDR1 and CDR2 (germline): SGHRS, YFSETQ. The CDR3 region has the DNA TGCGCCAGCAGCACGTCGGGGGATGAAAAACTGTTTTTT. This codes for CASSTSGDEKLFF.

This chain joins TRBV5-4 and TRBJ2-7; 11 bases are shared with TRBD1. Germline V lookup: CDR1 SGHNT, CDR2 YYREEE (reference sequence). J gave up 5 bases and V 6 bases, and 7 bases lay outside the gene matches. The CDR3 has 14 residues. In DNA form, the CDR3 reads TGTGCCAGCAACTTTCAGGACAGGGGGCACGAGCAGTACTTC. Translated: CASNFQDRGHEQYF.

The chain recombines TRBV20-1 with TRBJ1-1; D is perhaps TRBD1 (5 bases). The CDR3 contains 11 residues. Germline-derived CDR1 and CDR2 are DFQATT and SNEGSKA (reference sequence). The V and J ends lost 7 bases and 5 bases respectively, with 11 bases between them. This chain's CDR3 is CSVVRATEAFF. The CDR3 DNA follows: TGCAGTGTGGTCAGGGCTACTGAAGCTTTCTTT.

A remark on this clone: One junction end does not reproduce the germline sequence, and a read error may be involved. The J gene is TRBJ1-1, the V gene TRBV5-4; 9 bases align to TRBD1. This CDR3 comprises 14 residues. Germline V gives CDR1 SGHNT, CDR2 YYREEE (reference sequence). Written as DNA, the CDR3 is TGTGCCAGCAGTTTGGACAGGGGGAACACTGAAGCTTTCTTT. It encodes CASSLDRGNTEAFF.

In DNA form, the CDR3 reads TGTGCCACCTCAAATAAGGGGCTAGGACGTACCGGGGAGCTGTTTTTT. Protein: CATSNKGLGRTGELFF. The rearrangement links TRBV7-9 to TRBJ2-2; maybe TRBD1 (5 bases). The germline gives CDR1 SEHNR, CDR2 FQNEAQ (reference sequence). V lost 10 bases and J 5 bases, leaving 23 bases between the germline ends. The CDR3 is made up of 16 amino acids.

The J gene is TRBJ2-1, the V gene TRBV6-5; D gene uncertain. The V and J ends lost 6 bases and 6 bases respectively, with 9 bases between them. The germline CDR1 and CDR2 sequences are MNHEY and SVGAGI. The CDR3 has 12 amino acids. The CDR3 DNA is TGTGCCAGCAGCAGCGCTCGCAATGAGCAGTTCTTC. Its translation: CASSSARNEQFF.

The chain uses TRBV6-5 and TRBJ1-3; unclear D gene. The V end was cut by 6 bases, the J end by 0 bases, with 9 bases between. This CDR3 is 14 amino acids long. The V gene's germline CDR1 is MNHEY and CDR2 SVGAGI. DNA of the CDR3: TGTGCCAGCAGGGGCGGTTCCTCTGGAAACACCATATATTTT. Protein product: CASRGGSSGNTIYF.

This clone was seen more than once but under ten times. The rearrangement joins TRBV6-2 or TRBV6-3 to TRBJ2-1, with 9 bases matching TRBD2. The CDR3 consists of 15 residues. V gave up 2 bases and J gave up 4 bases; unmatched junction bases: 3. The germline V gene has CDR1 MNHEY and CDR2 SVGEGT. This CDR3 is CASSYAAGGYNEQFF. The CDR3 region has the DNA TGTGCCAGCAGTTACGCAGCGGGAGGATACAATGAGCAGTTCTTC.

This sequence joins TRBV5-6 and TRBJ1-1, with a tentative D call TRBD1 (5 bases). Trimming removed 4 bases from V and 4 bases from J, with 14 bases in between. The germline gives CDR1 SGHDT, CDR2 YYEEEE. The CDR3 loop spans 14 amino acids. CDR3 sequence reads: CASSLGGYSTEAFF. The DNA for the CDR3 is TGTGCCAGCAGCCTGGGGGGGTATAGCACTGAAGCTTTCTTT. Combining the CDR3 with reference TRBV5-6 and TRBJ1-1 gives the whole variable domain DAGVTQSPTHLIKTRGQQVTLRCSPKSGHDTVSWYQQALGQGPQFIFQYYEEEERQRGNFPDRFSGHQFPNYSSELNVNALLLGDSALYLCASSLGGYSTEAFFGQGTRLTVV.

The chain uses TRBV7-9 and TRBJ2-7; unclear D gene. This CDR3 is built from 12 residues. Trimming shortened V by 1 base and J by 5 bases, and 6 bases separated the two germline ends. Germline CDR1 is SEHNR and CDR2 is FQNEAQ (reference sequence). The CDR3, as DNA: TGTGCCAGCAGCTTAGATAATAACGAGCAGTACTTC. It is translated as CASSLDNNEQYF.

The rearrangement links TRBV18 to TRBJ2-1; 11 bases line up with TRBD2. The CDR3 spans 16 residues. Looked up from germline, CDR1 is KGHSH and CDR2 is LQKENI. Trimming removed 5 bases from V and 7 bases from J; junction bases left unmatched: 10. This CDR3 reads CASSTLAGGRSNEQFF. The CDR3 DNA sequence: TGTGCCAGCTCAACCTTAGCGGGAGGGAGGTCAAATGAGCAGTTCTTC. Full variable domain (missing parts from reference TRBV18 and TRBJ2-1): NAGVMQNPRHLVRRRGQEARLRCSPMKGHSHVYWYRQLPEEGLKFMVYLQKENIIDESGMPKERFSAEFPKEGPSILRIQQVVRGDSAAYFCASSTLAGGRSNEQFFGPGTRLTVL.

The chain is built from TRBV19 and TRBJ1-2, with D possibly TRBD1 on 6 matching bases. Germline-derived CDR1 and CDR2 are LNHDA and SQIVND (reference sequence). The CDR3 covers 18 residues. V was shortened by 2 bases and J by 3 bases, with 22 bases between the two germline ends. CDR3 protein: CASSIRMEPGPGDYGYTF. In DNA form, the CDR3 reads TGTGCCAGTAGTATACGTATGGAGCCGGGACCAGGGGACTATGGCTACACCTTC. The variable domain in full, with the rest retrieved from reference TRBV19 and TRBJ1-2, is DGGITQSPKYLFRKEGQNVTLSCEQNLNHDAMYWYRQDPGQGLRLIYYSQIVNDFQKGDIAEGYSVSREKKESFPLTVTSAQKNPTAFYLCASSIRMEPGPGDYGYTFGSGTRLTVV.

The table lists this clone with a few counts. The chain carries TRBV19 and TRBJ2-1, with TRBD2 identical over 9 bases. The V gene end was trimmed by 4 bases and the J gene end by 6 bases; junction bases not matched to a gene: 4. The CDR3 totals 14 residues. CDR1 is LNHDA, CDR2 SQIVND, per germline (reference sequence). DNA for the CDR3: TGTGCCAGTAGTAGCGGGAGGGCCCGCAATGAGCAGTTCTTC. Its translation: CASSSGRARNEQFF.

The J gene is TRBJ1-1, the V gene TRBV5-8, with a tentative D call TRBD1 (6 bases). This CDR3 comprises 13 residues. The germline V and J ends were trimmed by 8 bases and 4 bases, with 15 bases remaining between them. The germline gives CDR1 SGHTS, CDR2 YDEGEE. CDR3 residues: CARTGPEGTEAFF. CDR3 sequence (DNA): TGTGCCAGGACAGGACCAGAAGGCACTGAAGCTTTCTTT. The complete variable domain, with remaining parts taken from reference TRBV5-8 and TRBJ1-1, reads EAGVTQSPTHLIKTRGQQATLRCSPISGHTSVYWYQQALGLGLQFLLWYDEGEERNRGNFPPRFSGRQFPNYSSELNVNALELEDSALYLCARTGPEGTEAFFGQGTRLTVV.